Listed here is a single TCR beta chain. Trimming removed 7 bases from V and 0 bases from J, with 10 bases in between. The CDR3 totals 13 residues. Germline V gene lookup returns CDR1 SQVTM and CDR2 ANQGSEA. As originally analysed: Reference gene primer amplification in the assay estimated nucleated cell counts. The method was immunoSEQ multiplex PCR; TCRdb's version includes in-frame clones alone and lacks a portion of them. D and trimming were read from the DNA, whereas the V and J calls and clone size are those reported in that table. The sample consists of about 90,000 clones, roughly four fifths of them appearing once. This specimen comes from a study of blood T cell repertoires in COVID-19. Study in general: Spain, Italy and the United States supplied samples that represented acute and convalescent COVID-19. Sample material is recorded as cDNA or gDNA derived from T cells, B-cell-depleted T cells, or PBMCs.

This clonotype was obtained from a human donor in a cohort sampled during active COVID-19. V and J are TRBV29-1 and TRBJ1-3, with a tentative D call TRBD1 (6 bases). Sequenced material: peripheral blood. The CDR3 DNA is TGCAGCGCTTGGACAGCCTCTGGAAACACCATATATTTT. Translated, it gives CSAWTASGNTIYF.